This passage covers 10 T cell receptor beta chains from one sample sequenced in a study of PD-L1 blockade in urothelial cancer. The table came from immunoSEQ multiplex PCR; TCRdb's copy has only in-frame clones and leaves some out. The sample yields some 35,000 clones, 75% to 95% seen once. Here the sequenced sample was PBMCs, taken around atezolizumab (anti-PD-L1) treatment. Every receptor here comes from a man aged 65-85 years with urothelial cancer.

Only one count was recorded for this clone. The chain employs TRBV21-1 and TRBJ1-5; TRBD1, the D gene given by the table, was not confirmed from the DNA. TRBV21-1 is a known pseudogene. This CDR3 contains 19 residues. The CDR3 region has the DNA TGTGCCAGCAGCACTCACCGGGACAGGGTGATTTGGGGCAATCAGCCCCAGCATTTT. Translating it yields CASSTHRDRVIWGNQPQHF.

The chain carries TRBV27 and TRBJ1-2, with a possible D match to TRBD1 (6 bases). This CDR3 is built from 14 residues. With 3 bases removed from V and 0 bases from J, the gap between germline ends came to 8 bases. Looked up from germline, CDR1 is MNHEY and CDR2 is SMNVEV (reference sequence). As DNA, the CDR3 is TGTGCCAGCAGTTTGAAGGGGGCTAACTATGGCTACACCTTC. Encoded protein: CASSLKGANYGYTF.

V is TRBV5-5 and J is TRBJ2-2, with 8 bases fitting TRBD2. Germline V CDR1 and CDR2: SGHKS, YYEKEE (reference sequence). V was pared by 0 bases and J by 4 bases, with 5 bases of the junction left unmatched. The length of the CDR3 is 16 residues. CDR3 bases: TGTGCCAGCAGCTTGGACAGCGGGAGTCCCACCGGGGAGCTGTTTTTT. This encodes CASSLDSGSPTGELFF.

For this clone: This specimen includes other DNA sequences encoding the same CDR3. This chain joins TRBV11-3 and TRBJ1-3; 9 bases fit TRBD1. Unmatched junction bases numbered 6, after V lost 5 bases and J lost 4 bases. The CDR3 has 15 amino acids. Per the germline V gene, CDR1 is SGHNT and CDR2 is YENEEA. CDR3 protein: CASSPGQGPGNTIYF. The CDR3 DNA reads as TGTGCCAGCAGCCCCGGACAGGGGCCAGGAAACACCATATATTTT.

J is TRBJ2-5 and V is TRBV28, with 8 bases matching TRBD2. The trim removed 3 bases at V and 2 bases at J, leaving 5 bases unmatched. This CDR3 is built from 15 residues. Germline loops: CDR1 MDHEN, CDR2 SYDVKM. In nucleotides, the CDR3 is TGTGCCAGCAGTTTCGGGGGGGGAGGTCAAGAGACCCAGTACTTC. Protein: CASSFGGGGQETQYF.

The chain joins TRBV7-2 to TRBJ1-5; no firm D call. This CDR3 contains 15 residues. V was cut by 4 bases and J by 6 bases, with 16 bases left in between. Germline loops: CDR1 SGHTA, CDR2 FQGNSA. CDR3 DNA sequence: TGTGCCAGCAGCTCCCCTGGCGGGATTTTTCAGCCCCAGCATTTT. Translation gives CASSSPGGIFQPQHF. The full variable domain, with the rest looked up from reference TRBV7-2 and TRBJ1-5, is GAGVSQSPSNKVTEKGKDVELRCDPISGHTALYWYRQSLGQGLEFLIYFQGNSAPDKSGLPSDRFSAERTGGSVSTLTIQRTQQEDSAVYLCASSSPGGIFQPQHFGDGTRLSIL.

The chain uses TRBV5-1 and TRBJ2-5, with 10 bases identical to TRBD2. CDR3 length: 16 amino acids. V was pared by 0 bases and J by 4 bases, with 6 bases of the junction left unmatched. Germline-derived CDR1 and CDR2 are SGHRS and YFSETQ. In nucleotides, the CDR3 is TGCGCCAGCAGCTTGGTTCCTAGCGGGAGATCAGAGACCCAGTACTTC. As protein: CASSLVPSGRSETQYF.

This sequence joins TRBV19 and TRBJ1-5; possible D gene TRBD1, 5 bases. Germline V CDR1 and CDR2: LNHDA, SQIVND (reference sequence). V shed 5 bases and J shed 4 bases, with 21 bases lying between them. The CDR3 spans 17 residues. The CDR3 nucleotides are TGTGCCAGTAGTCTCCGGGGGGGGTGGAGAGCAAATCAGCCCCAGCATTTT. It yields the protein CASSLRGGWRANQPQHF.

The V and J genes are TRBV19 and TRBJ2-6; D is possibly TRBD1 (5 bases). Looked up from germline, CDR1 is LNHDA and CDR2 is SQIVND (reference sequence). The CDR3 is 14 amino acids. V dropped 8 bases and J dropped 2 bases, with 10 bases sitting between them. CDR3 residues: CASGTQAGANVLTF. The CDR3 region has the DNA TGTGCCAGTGGAACACAGGCTGGGGCCAACGTCCTGACTTTC.

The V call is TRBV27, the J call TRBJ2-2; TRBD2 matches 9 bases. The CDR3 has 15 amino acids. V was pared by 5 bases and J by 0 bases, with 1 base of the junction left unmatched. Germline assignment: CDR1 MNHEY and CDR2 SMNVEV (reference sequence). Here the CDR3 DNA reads TGTGCCAGCAGTCTAGCGGGGACGAACACCGGGGAGCTGTTTTTT. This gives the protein CASSLAGTNTGELFF.